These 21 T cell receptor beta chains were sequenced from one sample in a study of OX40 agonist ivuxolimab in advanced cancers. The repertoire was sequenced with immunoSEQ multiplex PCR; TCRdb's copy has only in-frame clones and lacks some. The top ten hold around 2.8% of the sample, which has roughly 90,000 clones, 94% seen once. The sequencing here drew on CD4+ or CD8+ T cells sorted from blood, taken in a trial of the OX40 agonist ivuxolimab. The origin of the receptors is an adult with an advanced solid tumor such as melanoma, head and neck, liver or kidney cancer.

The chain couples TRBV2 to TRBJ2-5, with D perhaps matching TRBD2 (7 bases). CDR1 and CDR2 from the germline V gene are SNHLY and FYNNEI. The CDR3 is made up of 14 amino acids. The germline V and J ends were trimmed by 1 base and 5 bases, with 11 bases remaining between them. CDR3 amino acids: CASSEGGGWETQYF. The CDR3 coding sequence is TGTGCCAGCAGTGAAGGGGGGGGCTGGGAGACCCAGTACTTC.

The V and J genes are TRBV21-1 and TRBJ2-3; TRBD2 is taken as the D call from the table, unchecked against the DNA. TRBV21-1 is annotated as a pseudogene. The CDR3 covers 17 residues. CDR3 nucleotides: TGTGCCAGCAACCTCCTCCGGGGCGGGGCTAACACAGATACGCAGTATTTT. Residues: CASNLLRGGANTDTQYF.

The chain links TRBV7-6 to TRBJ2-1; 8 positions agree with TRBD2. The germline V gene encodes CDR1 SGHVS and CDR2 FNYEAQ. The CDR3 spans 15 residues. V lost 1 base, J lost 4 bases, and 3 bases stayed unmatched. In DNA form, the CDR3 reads TGTGCCAGCAGCTTAGTCAGCGGGAGTTACAATGAGCAGTTCTTC. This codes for CASSLVSGSYNEQFF. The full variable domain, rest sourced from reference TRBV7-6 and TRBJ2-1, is GAGVSQSPRYKVTKRGQDVALRCDPISGHVSLYWYRQALGQGPEFLTYFNYEAQQDKSGLPNDRFSAERPEGSISTLTIQRTEQRDSAMYRCASSLVSGSYNEQFFGPGTRLTVL.

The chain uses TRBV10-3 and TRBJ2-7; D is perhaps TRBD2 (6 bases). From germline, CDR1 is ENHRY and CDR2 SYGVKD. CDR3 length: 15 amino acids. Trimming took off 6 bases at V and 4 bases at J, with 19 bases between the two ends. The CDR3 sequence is CAIRGGVSQGYEQYF. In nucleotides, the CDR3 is TGTGCCATCAGGGGGGGTGTCAGTCAAGGGTACGAGCAGTACTTC.

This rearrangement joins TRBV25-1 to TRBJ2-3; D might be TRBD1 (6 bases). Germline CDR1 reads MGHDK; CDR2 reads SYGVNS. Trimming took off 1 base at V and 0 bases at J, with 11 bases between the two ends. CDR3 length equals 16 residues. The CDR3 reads CASSESGTQSTDTQYF. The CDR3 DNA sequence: TGTGCCAGCAGTGAATCCGGGACACAGAGCACAGATACGCAGTATTTT.

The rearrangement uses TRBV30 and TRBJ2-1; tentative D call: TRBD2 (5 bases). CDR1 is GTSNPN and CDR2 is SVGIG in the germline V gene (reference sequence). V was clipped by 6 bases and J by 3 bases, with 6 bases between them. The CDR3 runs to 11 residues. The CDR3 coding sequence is TGTGCCTGCGGGGTCTACAATGAGCAGTTCTTC. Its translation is CACGVYNEQFF.

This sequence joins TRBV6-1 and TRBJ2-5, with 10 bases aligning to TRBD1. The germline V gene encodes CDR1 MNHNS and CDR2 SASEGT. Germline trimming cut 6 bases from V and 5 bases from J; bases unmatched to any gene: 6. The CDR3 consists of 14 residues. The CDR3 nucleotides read TGTGCCAGCAGGCCGGGACAGGGGTGGGAGACCCAGTACTTC. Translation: CASRPGQGWETQYF.

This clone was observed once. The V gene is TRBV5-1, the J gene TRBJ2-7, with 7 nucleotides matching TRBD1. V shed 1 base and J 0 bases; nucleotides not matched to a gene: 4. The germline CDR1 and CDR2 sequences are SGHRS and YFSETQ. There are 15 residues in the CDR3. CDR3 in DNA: TGCGCCAGCAGCTTGCGACAGGGCAGCTCCTACGAGCAGTACTTC. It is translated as CASSLRQGSSYEQYF. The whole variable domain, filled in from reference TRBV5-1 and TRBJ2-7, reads KAGVTQTPRYLIKTRGQQVTLSCSPISGHRSVSWYQQTPGQGLQFLFEYFSETQRNKGNFPGRFSGRQFSNSRSEMNVSTLELGDSALYLCASSLRQGSSYEQYFGPGTRLTVT.

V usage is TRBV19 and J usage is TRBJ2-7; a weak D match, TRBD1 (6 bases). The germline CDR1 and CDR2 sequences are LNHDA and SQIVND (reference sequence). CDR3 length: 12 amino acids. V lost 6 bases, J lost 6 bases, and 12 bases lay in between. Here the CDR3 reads CASSDTGREQYF. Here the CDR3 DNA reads TGTGCCAGTAGCGACACAGGGCGCGAGCAGTACTTC.

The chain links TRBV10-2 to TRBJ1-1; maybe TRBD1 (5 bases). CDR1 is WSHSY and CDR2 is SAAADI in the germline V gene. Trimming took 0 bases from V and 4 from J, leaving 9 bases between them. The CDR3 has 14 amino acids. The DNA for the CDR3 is TGCGCCAGCAGTGAGTCGGCAGGGTTCACTGAAGCTTTCTTT. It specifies CASSESAGFTEAFF.

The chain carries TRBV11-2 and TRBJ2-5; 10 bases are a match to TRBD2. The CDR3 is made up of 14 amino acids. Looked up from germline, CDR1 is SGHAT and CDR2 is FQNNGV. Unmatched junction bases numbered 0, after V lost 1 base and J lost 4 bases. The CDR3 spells CASSLASGGETQYF. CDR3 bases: TGTGCCAGCAGCTTAGCTAGCGGGGGAGAGACCCAGTACTTC. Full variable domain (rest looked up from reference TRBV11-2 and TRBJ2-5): EAGVAQSPRYKIIEKRQSVAFWCNPISGHATLYWYQQILGQGPKLLIQFQNNGVVDDSQLPKDRFSAERLKGVDSTLKIQPAKLEDSAVYLCASSLASGGETQYFGPGTRLLVL.

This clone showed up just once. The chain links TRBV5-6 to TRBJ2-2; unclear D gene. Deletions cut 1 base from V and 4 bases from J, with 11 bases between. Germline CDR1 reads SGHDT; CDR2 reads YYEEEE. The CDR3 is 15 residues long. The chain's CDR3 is CASSLMRLATGELFF. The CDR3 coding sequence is TGTGCCAGCAGCTTGATGCGGTTGGCCACCGGGGAGCTGTTTTTT.

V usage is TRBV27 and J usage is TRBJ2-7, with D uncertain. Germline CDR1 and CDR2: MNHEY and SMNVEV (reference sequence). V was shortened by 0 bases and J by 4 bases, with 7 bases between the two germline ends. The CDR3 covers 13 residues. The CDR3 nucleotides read TGTGCCAGCAGTTTATCGACTGGTTACGAGCAGTACTTC. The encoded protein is CASSLSTGYEQYF.

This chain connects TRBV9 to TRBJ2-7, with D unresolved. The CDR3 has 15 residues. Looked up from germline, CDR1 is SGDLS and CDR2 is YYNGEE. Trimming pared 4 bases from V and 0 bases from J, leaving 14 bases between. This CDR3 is CASSPTIQSSYEQYF. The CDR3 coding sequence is TGTGCCAGCAGCCCTACCATACAAAGCTCCTACGAGCAGTACTTC.

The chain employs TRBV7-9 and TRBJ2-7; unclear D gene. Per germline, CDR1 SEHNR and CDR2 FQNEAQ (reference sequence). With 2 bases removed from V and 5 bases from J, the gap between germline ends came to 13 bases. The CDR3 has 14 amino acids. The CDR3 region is CASSLRPPPNEQYF. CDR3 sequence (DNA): TGTGCCAGCAGCTTAAGGCCCCCTCCGAACGAGCAGTACTTC.

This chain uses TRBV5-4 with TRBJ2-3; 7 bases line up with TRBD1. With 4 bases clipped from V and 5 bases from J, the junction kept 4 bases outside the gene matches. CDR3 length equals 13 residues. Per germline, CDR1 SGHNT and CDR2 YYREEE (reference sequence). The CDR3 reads CASSDRELDTQYF. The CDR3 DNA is TGTGCCAGCAGCGACAGGGAGTTAGATACGCAGTATTTT.

CDR3 coding DNA: TGTGCCAGCACCATGCAGGGGCTGAACACTGAAGCTTTCTTT. It is translated as CASTMQGLNTEAFF. The chain uses TRBV28 and TRBJ1-1, with a weak D call TRBD1 (6 bases). Between the trimmed V and J ends, which lost 7 bases and 0 bases, there was a span of 12 bases. CDR3 length: 14 residues. From germline, CDR1 is MDHEN and CDR2 SYDVKM.

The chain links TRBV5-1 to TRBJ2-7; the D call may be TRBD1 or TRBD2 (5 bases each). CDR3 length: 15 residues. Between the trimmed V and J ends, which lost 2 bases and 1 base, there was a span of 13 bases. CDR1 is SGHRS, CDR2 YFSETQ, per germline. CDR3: CASSLGEHPSYEQYF. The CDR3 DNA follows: TGCGCCAGCAGCTTAGGGGAGCACCCTTCCTACGAGCAGTACTTC.

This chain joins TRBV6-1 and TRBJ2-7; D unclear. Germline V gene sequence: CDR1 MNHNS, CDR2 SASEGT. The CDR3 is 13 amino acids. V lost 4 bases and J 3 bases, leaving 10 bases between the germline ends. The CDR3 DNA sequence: TGTGCCAGCAGTGCCAGACTGGGCTACGAGCAGTACTTC. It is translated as CASSARLGYEQYF.

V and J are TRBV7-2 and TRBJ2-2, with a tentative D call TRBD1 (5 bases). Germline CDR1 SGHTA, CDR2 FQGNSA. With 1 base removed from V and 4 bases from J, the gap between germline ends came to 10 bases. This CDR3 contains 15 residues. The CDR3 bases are TGTGCCAGCAGCTTAGAGGGGTGGGGCACCGGGGAGCTGTTTTTT. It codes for CASSLEGWGTGELFF.

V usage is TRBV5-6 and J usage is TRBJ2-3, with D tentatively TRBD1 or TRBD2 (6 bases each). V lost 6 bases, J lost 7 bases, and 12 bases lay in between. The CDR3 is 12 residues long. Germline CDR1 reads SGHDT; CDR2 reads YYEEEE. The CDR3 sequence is CASIGGPHTQYF. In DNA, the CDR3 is TGTGCCAGCATTGGGGGGCCCCATACGCAGTATTTT.